This TCR beta chain was obtained from a study of blood T cell repertoires in COVID-19. Study overall: COVID-19 samples collected from the United States, Italy and Spain covered acute and convalescent phases.

CDR1 is SGDLS, CDR2 YYNGEE, per germline. CDR3 length: 16 amino acids. Trimming cost V 0 bases and J 5 bases, with 17 bases left between them. Libraries were prepared by immunoSEQ multiplex PCR; TCRdb keeps only in-frame clonotypes and omits some of them. The sample lists about 66,000 clones; about 86% were seen once. Input material: peripheral blood. The gene calls are TRBV9 and TRBJ2-5; possibly TRBD2 for D (5 bases). The receptor was derived from a man aged 45-65 years with active COVID-19. CDR3 residues: CASSVEPTGDIETQYF. The CDR3 DNA is TGTGCCAGCAGCGTAGAGCCGACCGGGGATATCGAGACCCAGTACTTC.